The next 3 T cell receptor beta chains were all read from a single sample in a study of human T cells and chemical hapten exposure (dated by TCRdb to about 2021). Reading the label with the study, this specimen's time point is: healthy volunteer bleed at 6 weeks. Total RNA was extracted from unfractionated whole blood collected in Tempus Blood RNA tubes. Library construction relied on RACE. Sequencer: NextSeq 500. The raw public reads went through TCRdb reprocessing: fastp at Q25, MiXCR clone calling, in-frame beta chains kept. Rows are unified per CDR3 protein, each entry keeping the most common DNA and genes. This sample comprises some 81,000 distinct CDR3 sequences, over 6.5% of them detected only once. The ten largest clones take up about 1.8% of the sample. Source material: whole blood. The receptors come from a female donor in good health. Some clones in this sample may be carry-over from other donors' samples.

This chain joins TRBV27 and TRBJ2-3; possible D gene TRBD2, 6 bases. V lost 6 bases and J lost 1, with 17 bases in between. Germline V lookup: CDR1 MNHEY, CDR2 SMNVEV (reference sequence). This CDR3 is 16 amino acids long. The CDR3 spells CASRPTRGEGTDTQYF. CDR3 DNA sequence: TGTGCCAGCAGGCCTACCCGTGGGGAGGGCACAGATACGCAGTATTTT.

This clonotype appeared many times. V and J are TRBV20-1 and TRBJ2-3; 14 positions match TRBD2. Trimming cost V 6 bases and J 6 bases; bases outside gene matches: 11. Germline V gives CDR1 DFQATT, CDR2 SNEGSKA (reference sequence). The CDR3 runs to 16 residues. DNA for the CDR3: TGCAGTGCCTCCAGAAGACTAGCGGGGGGGCTTGATACGCAGTATTTT. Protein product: CSASRRLAGGLDTQYF.

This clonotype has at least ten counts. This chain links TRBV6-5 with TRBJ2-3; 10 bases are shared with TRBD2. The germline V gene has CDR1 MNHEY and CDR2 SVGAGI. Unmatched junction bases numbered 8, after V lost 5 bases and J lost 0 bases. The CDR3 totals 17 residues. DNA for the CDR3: TGTGCCAGCAGTAAACCGGGACTAGCGTGGAGCACAGATACGCAGTATTTT. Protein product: CASSKPGLAWSTDTQYF.